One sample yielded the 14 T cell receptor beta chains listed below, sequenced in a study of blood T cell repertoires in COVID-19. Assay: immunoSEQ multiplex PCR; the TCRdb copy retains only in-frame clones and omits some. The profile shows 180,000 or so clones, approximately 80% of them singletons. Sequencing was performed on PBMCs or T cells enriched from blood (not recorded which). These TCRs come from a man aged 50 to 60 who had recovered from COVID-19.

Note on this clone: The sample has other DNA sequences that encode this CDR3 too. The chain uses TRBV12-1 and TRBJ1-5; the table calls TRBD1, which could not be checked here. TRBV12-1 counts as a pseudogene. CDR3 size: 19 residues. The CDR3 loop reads CASRNPPGDREYSNQPQHF. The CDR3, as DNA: TGTGCCAGCAGAAATCCCCCCGGGGACAGGGAGTATAGCAATCAGCCCCAGCATTTT.

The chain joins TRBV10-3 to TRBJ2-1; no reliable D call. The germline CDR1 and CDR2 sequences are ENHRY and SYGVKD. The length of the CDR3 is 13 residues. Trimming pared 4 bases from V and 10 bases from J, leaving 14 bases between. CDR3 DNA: TGTGCCATCAGTGCTTCTATGGTGGGCGAGCAGTTCTTC. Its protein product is CAISASMVGEQFF.

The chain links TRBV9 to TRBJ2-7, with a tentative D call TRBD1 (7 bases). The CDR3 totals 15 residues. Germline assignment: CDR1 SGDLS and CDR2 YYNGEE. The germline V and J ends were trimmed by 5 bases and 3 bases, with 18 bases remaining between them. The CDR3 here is CASSRQGGSIYEQYF. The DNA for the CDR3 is TGTGCCAGCAGTAGGCAGGGGGGTAGTATCTACGAGCAGTACTTC.

The CDR3 loop is CASSIGGLETQYF. In DNA, the CDR3 is TGTGCCAGTAGTATAGGAGGGTTGGAGACCCAGTACTTC. This chain joins TRBV19 and TRBJ2-5, with D possibly matching TRBD2 (5 bases). Looked up from germline, CDR1 is LNHDA and CDR2 is SQIVND (reference sequence). This CDR3 comprises 13 residues. V lost 1 base and J 5 bases, leaving 8 bases between the germline ends. Together with reference TRBV19 and TRBJ2-5, the CDR3 gives the full variable domain: DGGITQSPKYLFRKEGQNVTLSCEQNLNHDAMYWYRQDPGQGLRLIYYSQIVNDFQKGDIAEGYSVSREKKESFPLTVTSAQKNPTAFYLCASSIGGLETQYFGPGTRLLVL.

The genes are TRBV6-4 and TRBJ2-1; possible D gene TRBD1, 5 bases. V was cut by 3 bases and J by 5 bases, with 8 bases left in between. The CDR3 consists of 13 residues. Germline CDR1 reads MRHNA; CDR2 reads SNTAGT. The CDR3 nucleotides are TGTGCCAGCAGTGATCAGGGCCACAATGAGCAGTTCTTC. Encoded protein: CASSDQGHNEQFF.

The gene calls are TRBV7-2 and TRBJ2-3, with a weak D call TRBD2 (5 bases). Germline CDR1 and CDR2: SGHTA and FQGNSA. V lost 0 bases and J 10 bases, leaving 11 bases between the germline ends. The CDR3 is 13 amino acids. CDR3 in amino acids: CASSLAPGDPQYF. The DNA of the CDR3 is TGTGCCAGCAGCTTAGCTCCCGGGGATCCGCAGTATTTT.

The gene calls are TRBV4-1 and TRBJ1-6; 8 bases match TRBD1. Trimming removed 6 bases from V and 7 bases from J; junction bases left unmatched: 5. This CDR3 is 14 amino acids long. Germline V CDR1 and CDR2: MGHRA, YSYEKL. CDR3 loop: CASRLDRDNSPLHF. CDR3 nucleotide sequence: TGCGCCAGCAGGCTGGACAGGGACAATTCACCCCTCCACTTT.

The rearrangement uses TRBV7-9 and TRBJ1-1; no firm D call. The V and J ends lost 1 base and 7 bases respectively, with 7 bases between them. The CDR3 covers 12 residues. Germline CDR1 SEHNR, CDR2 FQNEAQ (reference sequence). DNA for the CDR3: TGTGCCAGCAGCTTAGAATCCGTTGAAGCTTTCTTT. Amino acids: CASSLESVEAFF.

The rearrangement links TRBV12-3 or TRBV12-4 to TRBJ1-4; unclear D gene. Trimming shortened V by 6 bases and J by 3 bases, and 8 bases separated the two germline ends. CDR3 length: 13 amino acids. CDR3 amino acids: CASSRYPNEKLFF. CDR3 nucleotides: TGTGCCAGCAGCCGGTACCCTAATGAAAAACTGTTTTTT.

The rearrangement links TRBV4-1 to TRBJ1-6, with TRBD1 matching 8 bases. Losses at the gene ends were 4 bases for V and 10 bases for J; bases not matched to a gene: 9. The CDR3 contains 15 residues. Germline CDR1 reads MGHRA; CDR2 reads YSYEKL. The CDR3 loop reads CASSLRTGPESPLHF. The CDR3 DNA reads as TGCGCCAGCAGCCTCAGGACAGGGCCTGAGTCACCCCTCCACTTT.

CDR3: CASGYRGQETQYF. The CDR3 DNA reads as TGTGCCAGCGGGTACAGGGGCCAAGAGACCCAGTACTTC. The V gene is TRBV25-1, the J gene TRBJ2-5; 7 nucleotides align to TRBD1. This CDR3 spans 13 amino acids. Germline CDR1 is MGHDK and CDR2 is SYGVNS. V gave up 8 bases and J gave up 1 base; unmatched junction bases: 4.

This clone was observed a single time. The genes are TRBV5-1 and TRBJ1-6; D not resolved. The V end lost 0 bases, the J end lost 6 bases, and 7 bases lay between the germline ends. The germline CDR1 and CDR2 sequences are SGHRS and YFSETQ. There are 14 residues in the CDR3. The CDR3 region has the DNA TGCGCCAGCAGCTTGGATCAGGCTAATTCACCCCTCCACTTT. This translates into CASSLDQANSPLHF.

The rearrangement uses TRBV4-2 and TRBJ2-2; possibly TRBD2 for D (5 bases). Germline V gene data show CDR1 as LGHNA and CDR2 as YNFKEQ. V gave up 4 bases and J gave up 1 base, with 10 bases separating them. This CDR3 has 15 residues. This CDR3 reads CASSLTRVNTGELFF. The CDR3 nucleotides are TGTGCCAGCAGCCTAACTAGGGTGAACACCGGGGAGCTGTTTTTT.

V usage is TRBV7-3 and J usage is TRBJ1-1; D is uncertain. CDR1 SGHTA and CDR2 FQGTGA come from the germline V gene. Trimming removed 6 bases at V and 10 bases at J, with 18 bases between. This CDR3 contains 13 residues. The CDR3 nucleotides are TGTGCCAGCAGACCCAGCCCGGGGTTAGGAGCTTTCTTT. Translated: CASRPSPGLGAFF.